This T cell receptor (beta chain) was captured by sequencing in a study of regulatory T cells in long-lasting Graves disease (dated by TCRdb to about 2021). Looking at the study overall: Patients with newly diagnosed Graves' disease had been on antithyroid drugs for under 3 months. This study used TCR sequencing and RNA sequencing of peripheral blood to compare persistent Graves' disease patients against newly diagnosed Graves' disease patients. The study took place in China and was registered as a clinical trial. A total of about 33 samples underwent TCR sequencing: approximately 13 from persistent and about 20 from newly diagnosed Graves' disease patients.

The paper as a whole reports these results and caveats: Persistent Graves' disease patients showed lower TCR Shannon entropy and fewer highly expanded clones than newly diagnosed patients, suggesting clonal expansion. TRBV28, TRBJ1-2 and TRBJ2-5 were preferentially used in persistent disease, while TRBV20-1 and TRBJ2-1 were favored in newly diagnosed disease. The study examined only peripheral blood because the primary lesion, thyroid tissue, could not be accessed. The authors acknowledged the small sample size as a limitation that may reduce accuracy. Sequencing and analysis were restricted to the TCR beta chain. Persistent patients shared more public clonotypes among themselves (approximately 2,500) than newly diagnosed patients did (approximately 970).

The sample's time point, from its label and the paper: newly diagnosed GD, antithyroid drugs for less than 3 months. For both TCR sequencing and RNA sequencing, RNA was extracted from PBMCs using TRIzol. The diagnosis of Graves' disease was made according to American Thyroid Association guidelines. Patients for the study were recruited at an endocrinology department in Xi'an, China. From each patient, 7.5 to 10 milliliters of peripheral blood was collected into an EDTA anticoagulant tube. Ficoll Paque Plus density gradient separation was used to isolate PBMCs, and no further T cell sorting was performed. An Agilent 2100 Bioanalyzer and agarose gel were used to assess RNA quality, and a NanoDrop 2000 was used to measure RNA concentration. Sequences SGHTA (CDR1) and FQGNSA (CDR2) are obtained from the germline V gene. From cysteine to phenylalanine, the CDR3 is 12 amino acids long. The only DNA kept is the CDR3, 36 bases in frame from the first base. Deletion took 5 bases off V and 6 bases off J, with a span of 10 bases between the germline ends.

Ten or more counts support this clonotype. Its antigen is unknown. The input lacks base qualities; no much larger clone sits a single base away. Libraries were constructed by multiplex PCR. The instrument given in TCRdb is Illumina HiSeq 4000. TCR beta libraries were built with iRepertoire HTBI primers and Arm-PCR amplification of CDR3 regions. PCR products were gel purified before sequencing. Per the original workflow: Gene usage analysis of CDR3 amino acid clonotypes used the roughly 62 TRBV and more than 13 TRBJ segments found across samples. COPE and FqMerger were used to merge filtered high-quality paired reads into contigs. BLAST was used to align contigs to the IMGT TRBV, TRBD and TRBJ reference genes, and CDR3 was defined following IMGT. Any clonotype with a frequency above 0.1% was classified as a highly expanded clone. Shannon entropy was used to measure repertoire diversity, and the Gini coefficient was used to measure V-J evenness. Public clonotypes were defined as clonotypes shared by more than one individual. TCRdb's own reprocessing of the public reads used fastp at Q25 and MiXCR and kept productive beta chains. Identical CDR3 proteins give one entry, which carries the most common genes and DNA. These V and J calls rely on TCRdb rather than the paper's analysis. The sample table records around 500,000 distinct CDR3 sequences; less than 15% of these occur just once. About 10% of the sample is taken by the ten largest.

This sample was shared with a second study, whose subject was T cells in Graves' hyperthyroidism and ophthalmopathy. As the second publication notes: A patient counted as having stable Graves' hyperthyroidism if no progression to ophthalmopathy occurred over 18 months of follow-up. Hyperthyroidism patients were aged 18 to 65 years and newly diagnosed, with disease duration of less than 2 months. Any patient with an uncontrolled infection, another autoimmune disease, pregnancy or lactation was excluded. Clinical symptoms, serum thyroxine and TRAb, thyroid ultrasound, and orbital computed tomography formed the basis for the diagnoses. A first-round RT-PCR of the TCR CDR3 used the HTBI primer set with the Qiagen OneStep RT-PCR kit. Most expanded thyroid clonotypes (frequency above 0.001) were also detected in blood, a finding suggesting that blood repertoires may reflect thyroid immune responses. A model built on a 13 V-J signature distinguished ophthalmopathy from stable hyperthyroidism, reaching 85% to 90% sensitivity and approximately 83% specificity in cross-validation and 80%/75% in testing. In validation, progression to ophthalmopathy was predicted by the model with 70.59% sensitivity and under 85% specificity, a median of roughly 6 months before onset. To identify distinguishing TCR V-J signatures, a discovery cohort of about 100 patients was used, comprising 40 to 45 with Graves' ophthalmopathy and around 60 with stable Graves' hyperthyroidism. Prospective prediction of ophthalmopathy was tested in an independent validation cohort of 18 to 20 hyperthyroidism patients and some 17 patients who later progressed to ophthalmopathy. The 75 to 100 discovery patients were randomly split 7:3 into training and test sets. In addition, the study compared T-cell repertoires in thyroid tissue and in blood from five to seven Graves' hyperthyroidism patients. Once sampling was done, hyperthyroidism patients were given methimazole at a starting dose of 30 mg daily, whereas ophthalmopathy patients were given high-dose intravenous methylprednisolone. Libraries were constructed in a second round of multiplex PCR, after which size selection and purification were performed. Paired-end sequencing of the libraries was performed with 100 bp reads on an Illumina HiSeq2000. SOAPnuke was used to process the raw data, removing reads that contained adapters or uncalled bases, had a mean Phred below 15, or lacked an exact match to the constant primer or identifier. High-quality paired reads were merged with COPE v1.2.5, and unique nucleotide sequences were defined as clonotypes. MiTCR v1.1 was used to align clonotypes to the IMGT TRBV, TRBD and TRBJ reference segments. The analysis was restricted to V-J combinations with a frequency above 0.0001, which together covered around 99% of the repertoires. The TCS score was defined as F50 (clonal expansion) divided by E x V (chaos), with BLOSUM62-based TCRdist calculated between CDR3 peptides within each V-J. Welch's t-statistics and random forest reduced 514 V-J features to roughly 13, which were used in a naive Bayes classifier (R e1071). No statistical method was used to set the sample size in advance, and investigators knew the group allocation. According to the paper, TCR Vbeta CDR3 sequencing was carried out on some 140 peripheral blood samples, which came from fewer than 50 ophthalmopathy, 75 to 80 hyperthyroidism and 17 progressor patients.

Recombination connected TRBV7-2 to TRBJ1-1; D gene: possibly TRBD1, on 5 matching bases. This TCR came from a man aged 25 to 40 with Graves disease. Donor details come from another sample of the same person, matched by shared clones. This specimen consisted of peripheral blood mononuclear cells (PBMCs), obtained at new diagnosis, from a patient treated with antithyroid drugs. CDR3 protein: CASSPGASEAFF. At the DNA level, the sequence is TGTGCCAGCAGCCCCGGGGCCTCTGAAGCTTTCTTT. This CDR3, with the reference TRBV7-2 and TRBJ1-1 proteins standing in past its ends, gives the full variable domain GAGVSQSPSNKVTEKGKDVELRCDPISGHTALYWYRQSLGQGLEFLIYFQGNSAPDKSGLPSDRFSAERTGGSVSTLTIQRTQQEDSAVYLCASSPGASEAFFGQGTRLTVV.